This T cell receptor (beta chain) was retrieved from a study of response to subunit inactivated influenza vaccine. TCRdb processed the RT-PCR reads anew with MiXCR; each CDR3 protein has one entry. The sample records 500,000 to 550,000 distinct CDR3 sequences, around a quarter being singletons. The CDR3 has 13 amino acids. V shed 7 bases, J shed 9 bases, and the junction held 11 bases outside the gene matches. In germline, CDR1 is SQVTM, CDR2 ANQGSEA. This sample was also put to use in a study of T cells expressing NK-cell markers. That paper notes: TCR beta cDNA was generated via 5'RACE template switching incorporating UMIs. Most of the eight sequenced donors were HCMV-seropositive; one was seronegative. Of the CD8+ T cells in roughly 6 donors, about 1.0-7.5% belonged to dominant NKG2C+ clonotypes.

This sequence joins TRBV29-1 and TRBJ2-1; 8 nucleotides line up with TRBD2. The source was CD4+ T cells sorted from PBMCs, collected about 11 days after vaccination. The source of this sequence is a man over 45 who received an inactivated influenza vaccine. The CDR3 nucleotides read TGCAGCGCCTGCGGGGGGCGGGGTGGTGAGCAGTTCTTC. The encoded protein is CSACGGRGGEQFF.